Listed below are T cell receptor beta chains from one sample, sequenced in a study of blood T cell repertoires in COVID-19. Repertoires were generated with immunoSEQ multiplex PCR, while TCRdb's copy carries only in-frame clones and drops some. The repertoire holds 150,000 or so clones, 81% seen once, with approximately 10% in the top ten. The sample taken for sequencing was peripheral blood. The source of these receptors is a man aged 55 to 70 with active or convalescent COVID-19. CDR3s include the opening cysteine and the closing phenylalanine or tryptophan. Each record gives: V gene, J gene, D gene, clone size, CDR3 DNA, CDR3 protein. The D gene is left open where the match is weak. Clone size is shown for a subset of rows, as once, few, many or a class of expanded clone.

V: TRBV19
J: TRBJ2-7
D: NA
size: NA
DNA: TGTGCCAGTAGTATTGGGGCCATCCCCTACGAGCAGTACTTC
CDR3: CASSIGAIPYEQYF

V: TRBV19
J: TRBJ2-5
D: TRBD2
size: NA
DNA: TGTGCCAGTAGTTCCCACCTTAGCGGGGTAGAGGGGACCCAGTACTTC
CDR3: CASSSHLSGVEGTQYF

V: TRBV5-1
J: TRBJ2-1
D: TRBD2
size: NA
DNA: TGCGCCAGCAGCTCTTCGGGGGGCTCCTACAATGAGCAGTTCTTC
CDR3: CASSSSGGSYNEQFF

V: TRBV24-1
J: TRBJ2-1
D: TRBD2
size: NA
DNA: TGTGCCACCAGTGATTTTGCTAGCGGGGGGGATAACTCCTACAATGAGCAGTTCTTC
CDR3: CATSDFASGGDNSYNEQFF

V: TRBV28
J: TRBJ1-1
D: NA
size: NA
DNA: TGTGCCAGCAGTCCCCGAGGGGCGGGATTCACTGAAGCTTTCTTT
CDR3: CASSPRGAGFTEAFF

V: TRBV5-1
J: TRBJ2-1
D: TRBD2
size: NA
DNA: TGCGCCAGCAGCCCGACTAGCGGGGGGAATTACAATGAGCAGTTCTTC
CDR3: CASSPTSGGNYNEQFF

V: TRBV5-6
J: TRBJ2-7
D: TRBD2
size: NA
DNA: TGTGCCAGCAGCTTGATGGGACTAGCAATCGAGCAGTACTTC
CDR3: CASSLMGLAIEQYF

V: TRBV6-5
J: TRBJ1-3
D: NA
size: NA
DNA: TGTGCCAGCAGGGGCAGGGTTGGAAACACCATATATTTT
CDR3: CASRGRVGNTIYF

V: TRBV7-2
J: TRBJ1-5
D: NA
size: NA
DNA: TGTGCCAGCAGCCAGAGACTTAGCAATCAGCCCCAGCATTTT
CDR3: CASSQRLSNQPQHF

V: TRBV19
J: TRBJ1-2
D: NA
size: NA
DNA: TGTGCCAGTAGTGGACAAACTTGGACAGAGTACTATGGCTACACCTTC
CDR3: CASSGQTWTEYYGYTF

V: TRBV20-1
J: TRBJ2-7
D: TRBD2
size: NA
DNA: TGCAGTGCTAGTCTCGGGACTAACTCCTACGAGCAGTACTTC
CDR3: CSASLGTNSYEQYF

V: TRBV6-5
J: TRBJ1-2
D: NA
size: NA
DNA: TGTGCCAGCAGTCCGCGGGGCTATGGCTACACCTTC
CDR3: CASSPRGYGYTF

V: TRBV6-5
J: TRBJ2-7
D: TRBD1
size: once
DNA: TGTGCCAGCAGACTAGGGACAGGGAGCTCCTACGAGCAGTACTTC
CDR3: CASRLGTGSSYEQYF

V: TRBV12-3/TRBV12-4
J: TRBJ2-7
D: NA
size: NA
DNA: TGTGCCAGCAGTTCGGACAGATCCTACGAGCAGTACTTC
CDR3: CASSSDRSYEQYF

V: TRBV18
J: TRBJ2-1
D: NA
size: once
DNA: TGTGCCAGCTCACCCCAAAAGGGGCGTTACAATGAGCAGTTCTTC
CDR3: CASSPQKGRYNEQFF

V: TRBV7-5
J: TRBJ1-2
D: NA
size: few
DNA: TGTGCCAGAAGCCCGCCCGTCGGGGGACAGAAAATTGGCTACACCTTC
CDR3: CARSPPVGGQKIGYTF

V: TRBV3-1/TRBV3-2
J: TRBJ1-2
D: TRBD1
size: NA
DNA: TGTGCCAGCAGCCGCGGACAGGGTATAGGTGGTGGCTACACCTTC
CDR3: CASSRGQGIGGGYTF

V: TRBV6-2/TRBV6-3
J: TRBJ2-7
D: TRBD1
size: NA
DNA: TGTGCCAGCAGCTCGGGACAGGGGTACGAGCAGTACTTC
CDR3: CASSSGQGYEQYF

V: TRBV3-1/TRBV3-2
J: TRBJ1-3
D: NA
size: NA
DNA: TGTGCCAGCAGCCTCCGGGACACAGGAAACACCATATATTTT
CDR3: CASSLRDTGNTIYF

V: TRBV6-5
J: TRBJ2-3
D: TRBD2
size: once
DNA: TGTGCCAGCACCCCGGCTAGCGGGGTCTCAGATACGCAGTATTTT
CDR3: CASTPASGVSDTQYF

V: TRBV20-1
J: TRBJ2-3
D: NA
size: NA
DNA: TGCAGTGCTAGCGGGACAAAGGGACAGTATTTT
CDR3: CSASGTKGQYF

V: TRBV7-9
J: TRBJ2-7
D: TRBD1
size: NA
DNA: TGTGCCAGCAGCCAAACAGGGGACGAGCAGTACTTC
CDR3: CASSQTGDEQYF

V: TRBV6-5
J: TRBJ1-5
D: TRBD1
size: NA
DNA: TGTGCCAGCCTTCTAGGACAGGTTAATCAGCCCCAGCATTTT
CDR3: CASLLGQVNQPQHF

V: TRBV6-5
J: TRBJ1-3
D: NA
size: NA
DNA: TGTGCCAGCAGTTCCCTCCTACAGGGTTCTGGAAACACCATATATTTT
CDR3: CASSSLLQGSGNTIYF

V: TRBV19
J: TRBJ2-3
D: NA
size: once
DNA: TGTGCCAGTAGTGAAGGGGGTGCAGATACGCAGTATTTT
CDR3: CASSEGGADTQYF

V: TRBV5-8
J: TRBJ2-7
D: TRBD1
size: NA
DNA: TGTGCCAGCAGCCCGGGACAGGGAATCTACGAGCAGTACTTC
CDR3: CASSPGQGIYEQYF

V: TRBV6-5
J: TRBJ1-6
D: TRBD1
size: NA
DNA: TGTGCCAGCAGTTCGAAACAGGGGGCTGTAGGTTCACCCCTCCACTTT
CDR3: CASSSKQGAVGSPLHF

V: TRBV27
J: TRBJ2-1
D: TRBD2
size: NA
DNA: TGTGCCAGCAGTTTTGGTAGCGGGGGCCCTCCCGAGCAGTTCTTC
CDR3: CASSFGSGGPPEQFF

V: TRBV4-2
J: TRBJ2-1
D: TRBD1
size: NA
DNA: TGTGCCAGCAGCCAAGGGGACAGCGTCACCTACAATGAGCAGTTCTTC
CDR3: CASSQGDSVTYNEQFF